The 29 T cell receptor beta chains reported below all come from one sample, sequenced in a study of CD8 T cells in ankylosing spondylitis. TCRdb recomputed calls from the 5' RACE reads with MiXCR, one row per CDR3 protein. The table lists some 130,000 distinct CDR3 sequences, more than 15% of them singletons. These TCRs' antigens remain unknown. Notes on the study in general: Under 10 highly homologous variants formed a TCR beta motif that appeared characteristic of ankylosing spondylitis blood.

The sequenced sample was blood, either unsorted or a sorted T cell fraction (not recorded which). The receptors were sampled from a male donor with ankylosing spondylitis.

The DNA for the CDR3 is TGTGCCAGCAGCCAAGCTTCTCTAGCGGGGTTCTACAATGAGCAGTTCTTC. Its protein is CASSQASLAGFYNEQFF. J is TRBJ2-1 and V is TRBV7-9, with 9 bases lining up with TRBD2. Germline-derived CDR1 and CDR2 are SEHNR and FQNEAQ (reference sequence). CDR3 length: 17 amino acids. The V and J ends lost 5 bases and 3 bases, in that order; junction bases with no gene match: 11.

The chain carries TRBV27 and TRBJ1-5, with 8 bases fitting TRBD1. CDR1 is MNHEY and CDR2 is SMNVEV in the germline V gene (reference sequence). Trimming cost V 5 bases and J 2 bases; bases outside gene matches: 5. This CDR3 spans 15 amino acids. The CDR3, as DNA: TGTGCCAGCAGTCCAGGGGGCCGGGGCAATCAGCCCCAGCATTTT. It specifies CASSPGGRGNQPQHF.

In its sample, this clonotype was seen a few times. The genes are TRBV20-1 and TRBJ2-5; the match to TRBD1 covers 7 bases. The CDR3 extends over 13 amino acids. Germline loops: CDR1 DFQATT, CDR2 SNEGSKA (reference sequence). With 3 bases clipped from V and 1 base from J, the junction kept 2 bases outside the gene matches. The CDR3 sequence: CSARGDSQETQYF. DNA of the CDR3: TGCAGTGCTAGGGGGGACAGCCAAGAGACCCAGTACTTC.

This clonotype was picked up a small number of times. The CDR3 region is CASSFWGATNEKLFF. For the CDR3, the DNA is TGCGCCAGCAGCTTCTGGGGTGCAACTAATGAAAAACTGTTTTTT. This chain uses TRBV5-1 with TRBJ1-4, with D unclear. CDR3 length: 15 residues. Germline V CDR1 and CDR2: SGHRS, YFSETQ. Trimming cost V 2 bases and J 0 bases, with 8 bases left between them.

This clonotype occurred a few times. The rearrangement uses TRBV29-1 and TRBJ1-5; D possibly corresponds to TRBD1 (5 bases). V lost 4 bases, J lost 4 bases, and 8 bases lay in between. Germline CDR1 and CDR2: SQVTM and ANQGSEA. The CDR3 has 12 amino acids. The CDR3 reads CSVGEGNQPQHF. The CDR3 nucleotides read TGCAGCGTTGGGGAGGGGAATCAGCCCCAGCATTTT.

The chain carries TRBV5-1 and TRBJ2-1, with D maybe TRBD2 (5 bases). Trimming removed 0 bases from V and 6 bases from J, with 16 bases in between. Germline-derived CDR1 and CDR2 are SGHRS and YFSETQ. This CDR3 is 16 amino acids long. CDR3 nucleotide sequence: TGCGCCAGCAGCTTGGTCTCCGTGGCTAGCTCCAATGAGCAGTTCTTC. Translating gives CASSLVSVASSNEQFF.

This clonotype was seen more than once but under ten times. The rearrangement joins TRBV5-1 to TRBJ2-1; TRBD2 agrees at 11 bases. V trimming: 3 bases; J trimming: 4 bases; junction bases outside the gene matches: 3. From germline, CDR1 is SGHRS and CDR2 YFSETQ. This CDR3 has 15 amino acids. The CDR3 coding sequence is TGCGCCAGCAGCTGGACTAGCGGGCCATACAATGAGCAGTTCTTC. This codes for CASSWTSGPYNEQFF.

This clonotype was observed a few times. V gene TRBV27 combines with J gene TRBJ1-1; tentative D call: TRBD1 (6 bases). Looked up from germline, CDR1 is MNHEY and CDR2 is SMNVEV (reference sequence). V lost 3 bases and J 7 bases, leaving 9 bases between the germline ends. The CDR3 covers 12 residues. This CDR3 reads CASSFGGGEAFF. DNA for the CDR3: TGTGCCAGCAGTTTTGGAGGGGGTGAAGCTTTCTTT.

CDR3 loop: CASSYSGGPGELFF. The DNA for the CDR3 is TGTGCCAGCAGTTACTCGGGGGGGCCCGGGGAGCTGTTTTTT. The V call is TRBV6-5, the J call TRBJ2-2, with D perhaps matching TRBD2 (7 bases). This CDR3 comprises 14 residues. With 0 bases removed from V and 6 bases from J, the gap between germline ends came to 8 bases. From germline, CDR1 is MNHEY and CDR2 SVGAGI.

The chain links TRBV9 to TRBJ2-1, with 7 bases fitting TRBD2. V lost 0 bases and J lost 7; bases outside the gene matches: 1. The CDR3 has 13 residues. Looked up from germline, CDR1 is SGDLS and CDR2 is YYNGEE. As DNA, the CDR3 is TGTGCCAGCAGCGTAGGGGGGGGGAATGAGCAGTTCTTC. The encoded protein is CASSVGGGNEQFF.

This clonotype was recorded a few times. The chain has TRBV9 and TRBJ1-2; 7 bases are a match to TRBD1. This CDR3 is 15 amino acids long. The V segment lost 3 bases and the J segment 3 bases; nucleotides outside the gene matches: 8. Germline CDR1 is SGDLS and CDR2 is YYNGEE. The CDR3: CASSGQDRYDYGYTF. The CDR3 DNA reads as TGTGCCAGCAGCGGACAGGACAGGTACGACTATGGCTACACCTTC.

The chain links TRBV14 to TRBJ2-2; D is possibly TRBD2 (5 bases). Trimming stripped 4 bases from V and 3 bases from J, with 12 bases between. The CDR3 spans 15 residues. Germline CDR1 reads SGHDN; CDR2 reads FVKESK. CDR3 in amino acids: CASSPYGEYTGELFF. The CDR3 DNA reads TGTGCCAGCAGCCCGTACGGGGAGTACACCGGGGAGCTGTTTTTT.

The chain is built from TRBV4-2 and TRBJ2-6; TRBD1 is a possible D gene (5 bases). Trimming shortened V by 3 bases and J by 4 bases, and 13 bases separated the two germline ends. The CDR3 consists of 16 residues. Per germline, CDR1 LGHNA and CDR2 YNFKEQ. The CDR3 DNA reads TGTGCCAGCAGCCAGTCAGGGTTTGGAGGGGCCAACGTCCTGACTTTC. As protein: CASSQSGFGGANVLTF.

This clonotype was observed at least ten times. This sequence joins TRBV10-3 and TRBJ1-1, with D tentatively TRBD1 (6 bases). Germline lookup yields CDR1 ENHRY and CDR2 SYGVKD. V lost 7 bases and J lost 4, with 19 bases in between. The CDR3 consists of 15 residues. The CDR3 region is CAINPGRGLTTEAFF. CDR3 nucleotides: TGTGCCATCAACCCCGGCCGGGGGCTCACCACTGAAGCTTTCTTT.

A few counts support this clonotype. The V gene is TRBV7-6, the J gene TRBJ2-6; D gene ambiguous. Per germline, CDR1 SGHVS and CDR2 FNYEAQ. The V and J ends lost 8 bases and 2 bases respectively, with 7 bases between them. This CDR3 has 13 amino acids. The CDR3 DNA is TGTGCCAGCGGGTTCGCTGGGGCCAACGTCCTGACTTTC. Encoded protein: CASGFAGANVLTF.

In its sample, this clonotype was seen a few times. The chain joins TRBV7-6 to TRBJ2-3, with D maybe TRBD1 (5 bases). V was clipped by 5 bases and J by 1 base, with 10 bases between them. The germline CDR1 and CDR2 sequences are SGHVS and FNYEAQ. There are 14 residues in the CDR3. CDR3 amino acids: CASSPGHGTDTQYF. The CDR3 region has the DNA TGTGCCAGCAGCCCCGGACACGGCACAGATACGCAGTATTTT.

This chain uses TRBV5-1 with TRBJ2-7, with D maybe TRBD2 (5 bases). Trimming shortened V by 3 bases and J by 5 bases, and 15 bases separated the two germline ends. This CDR3 has 14 residues. The germline gives CDR1 SGHRS, CDR2 YFSETQ. CDR3 nucleotides: TGCGCCAGCAGCTCGGACTCCTCCCCCCACGAGCAGTACTTC. Encoded protein: CASSSDSSPHEQYF.

This clonotype was counted between two and nine times. The V call is TRBV7-9, the J call TRBJ2-1; D gene unclear. This CDR3 contains 15 residues. Germline V gene data show CDR1 as SEHNR and CDR2 as FQNEAQ (reference sequence). Trimming removed 5 bases from V and 0 bases from J, with 11 bases in between. CDR3: CASSPSFRSYNEQFF. For the CDR3, the DNA is TGTGCCAGCAGCCCCTCCTTCCGCTCCTACAATGAGCAGTTCTTC.

In this sample, this clonotype turned up a few times. The rearrangement uses TRBV12-5 and TRBJ2-1; D unresolved. The germline CDR1 and CDR2 sequences are LGHNT and FRNRAP. The CDR3 has 12 amino acids. V was clipped by 1 base and J by 6 bases, with 4 bases between them. CDR3: CASGLGFNEQFF. DNA for the CDR3: TGTGCTAGTGGTTTGGGCTTCAATGAGCAGTTCTTC.

There are many counts of this clonotype. This chain connects TRBV5-1 to TRBJ2-2; D unresolved. Germline loops: CDR1 SGHRS, CDR2 YFSETQ. Trimming took off 0 bases at V and 5 bases at J, with 11 bases between the two ends. The CDR3 totals 15 residues. The CDR3 reads CASSLEGSGTGELFF. In nucleotides, the CDR3 is TGCGCCAGCAGCTTGGAGGGCTCCGGGACCGGGGAGCTGTTTTTT. The full variable domain, its missing parts supplied by reference TRBV5-1 and TRBJ2-2, is KAGVTQTPRYLIKTRGQQVTLSCSPISGHRSVSWYQQTPGQGLQFLFEYFSETQRNKGNFPGRFSGRQFSNSRSEMNVSTLELGDSALYLCASSLEGSGTGELFFGEGSRLTVL.

In its sample, this clonotype was seen a few times. V gene TRBV11-3 combines with J gene TRBJ2-7, with D possibly called TRBD1 or TRBD2 (5 bases each). The CDR3 totals 12 residues. V dropped 7 bases and J dropped 6 bases, with 13 bases sitting between them. Germline V gives CDR1 SGHNT, CDR2 YENEEA. CDR3: CASKMGTREQYF. The CDR3 DNA is TGTGCCAGCAAAATGGGGACCCGCGAGCAGTACTTC.

The genes are TRBV19 and TRBJ1-5, with TRBD1 matching 8 bases. Germline V gene data show CDR1 as LNHDA and CDR2 as SQIVND (reference sequence). The CDR3 loop spans 14 amino acids. The junction had 4 bases not matched to a gene; V was cut back by 7 bases and J by 2 bases. CDR3: CASTPGQGNQPQHF. The CDR3 DNA sequence: TGTGCCAGTACCCCGGGACAGGGCAATCAGCCCCAGCATTTT.

This clonotype has a count of ten or more. The rearrangement uses TRBV4-1 and TRBJ2-1; D is unresolved. Germline V gene sequence: CDR1 MGHRA, CDR2 YSYEKL. The CDR3 runs to 13 residues. The V and J ends lost 1 base and 7 bases respectively, with 8 bases between them. The CDR3 spells CASSQVRPNEQFF. The DNA of the CDR3 is TGCGCCAGCAGCCAAGTCAGGCCGAATGAGCAGTTCTTC.

This clonotype has a handful of counts. The V gene is TRBV20-1, the J gene TRBJ2-1; D not resolved. The V gene lost 6 bases and the J gene lost 7 bases, with 16 bases spanning the gap. The CDR3 runs to 13 residues. Germline-derived CDR1 and CDR2 are DFQATT and SNEGSKA (reference sequence). The CDR3 nucleotides read TGCAGTGCCAGGCGCTCAATTGGAAATGAGCAGTTCTTC. Its protein is CSARRSIGNEQFF.

The chain's CDR3 is CASSQDGVGLGETQYF. CDR3 nucleotides: TGTGCCAGCAGCCAAGATGGGGTGGGCCTGGGAGAGACCCAGTACTTC. The V gene is TRBV4-2, the J gene TRBJ2-5; the D is unclear. The CDR3 contains 16 residues. From germline, CDR1 is LGHNA and CDR2 YNFKEQ. V lost 0 bases to trimming and J lost 4 bases, with 15 bases between them.

The V gene is TRBV27, the J gene TRBJ2-7; TRBD1 might be the D (9 bases). The CDR3 is 14 amino acids. Germline V lookup: CDR1 MNHEY, CDR2 SMNVEV (reference sequence). Trimming shortened V by 6 bases and J by 8 bases, and 20 bases separated the two germline ends. The CDR3 DNA follows: TGTGCCAGCAGCCCGGGGGGGACAGGGTACCAGCAGTACTTC. Protein product: CASSPGGTGYQQYF.

This clonotype was found a few times. V and J are TRBV9 and TRBJ2-3; D call uncertain. Germline lookup yields CDR1 SGDLS and CDR2 YYNGEE. V lost 0 bases to trimming and J lost 6 bases, with 5 bases between them. CDR3 length: 12 amino acids. CDR3 in DNA: TGTGCCAGCAGCGTAGAGAGGGATACGCAGTATTTT. Its protein is CASSVERDTQYF.

The chain couples TRBV4-1 to TRBJ1-5, with D maybe TRBD1 (6 bases). Trimming cost V 4 bases and J 3 bases, with 10 bases left between them. This CDR3 region has 14 residues. In germline, CDR1 is MGHRA, CDR2 YSYEKL. For the CDR3, the DNA is TGCGCCAGCAGCCTGGGACAATTCAATCAGCCCCAGCATTTT. It is translated as CASSLGQFNQPQHF.

The gene calls are TRBV29-1 and TRBJ1-1; D remains ambiguous. This CDR3 region has 12 residues. The ends were cut back, 7 bases at V and 5 bases at J, with 14 bases in the middle. Germline V gene data show CDR1 as SQVTM and CDR2 as ANQGSEA. The CDR3 here is CSGLLGRTEAFF. CDR3 bases: TGCAGCGGCCTGTTGGGAAGGACTGAAGCTTTCTTT.